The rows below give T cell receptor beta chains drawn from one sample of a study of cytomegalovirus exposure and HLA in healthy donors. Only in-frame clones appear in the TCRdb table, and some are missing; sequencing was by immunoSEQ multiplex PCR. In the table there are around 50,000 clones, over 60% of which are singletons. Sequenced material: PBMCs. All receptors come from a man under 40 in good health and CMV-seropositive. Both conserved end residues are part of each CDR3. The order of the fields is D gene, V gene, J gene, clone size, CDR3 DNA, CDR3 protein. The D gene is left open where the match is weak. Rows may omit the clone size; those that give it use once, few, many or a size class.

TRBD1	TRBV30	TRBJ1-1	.	TGTGCCTGGAGGGGACAGGGGGGCACTGAAGCTTTCTTT	CAWRGQGGTEAFF
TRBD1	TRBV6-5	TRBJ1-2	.	TGTGCCAGCAGGCCCGGACAGGGTGGATATGGCTACACCTTC	CASRPGQGGYGYTF
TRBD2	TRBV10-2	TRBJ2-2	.	TGCGCCAGCAGTCTAGCGGGGCCGAACACCGGGGAGCTGTTTTTT	CASSLAGPNTGELFF
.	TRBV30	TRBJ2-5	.	TGTGCCTGGAGTCAGGAGACCCAGTACTTC	CAWSQETQYF
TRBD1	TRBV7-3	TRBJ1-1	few	TGTGCCAGCAGCTCAACACCAACAACAGGGGGCACTGAAGCTTTCTTT	CASSSTPTTGGTEAFF
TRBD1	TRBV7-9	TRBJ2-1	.	TGTGCCAGCAGCCTCCTCGGGACAGGGTCGATCTTC	CASSLLGTGSIF
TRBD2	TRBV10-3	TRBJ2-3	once	TGTGCCATCAGGGAACCAGGGACTAGCGCCGATACGCAGTATTTT	CAIREPGTSADTQYF
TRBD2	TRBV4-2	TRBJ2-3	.	TGTGCCAGCAGCCAGGAAGATCCCCGACTGGCGGGGGACACAGATACGCAGTATTTT	CASSQEDPRLAGDTDTQYF
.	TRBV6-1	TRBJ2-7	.	TGTGCCAGCGGAGGGACGGAGGGGTACGAGCAGTACTTC	CASGGTEGYEQYF
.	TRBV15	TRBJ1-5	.	TGTGCCACTGAAGACGACATTGGTAATCAGCCCCAGCATTTT	CATEDDIGNQPQHF
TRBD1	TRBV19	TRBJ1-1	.	TGTGCCAGTATTGTAGGGACAGGGGGCGCGTACACTGAAGCTTTCTTT	CASIVGTGGAYTEAFF
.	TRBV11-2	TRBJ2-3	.	TGTGCCAGCAGCTTAGATCGGGATACGCAGTATTTT	CASSLDRDTQYF
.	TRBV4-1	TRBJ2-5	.	TGCGCCAGCAGCCAAGACCTAACAAGAACTTCGGATCCTCGAAGGGGGGAGACCCAGTACTTC	CASSQDLTRTSDPRRGETQYF
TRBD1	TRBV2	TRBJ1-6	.	TGTGCCAGCAGGGACAGGGAAGATTCACCCCTCCACTTT	CASRDREDSPLHF
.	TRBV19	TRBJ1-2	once	TGTGCCAGTAGTATGGCCAGGGATAACTATGGCTACACCTTC	CASSMARDNYGYTF
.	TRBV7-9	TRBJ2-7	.	TGTGCCAGCAGCTTACAGGTCTCCTACGAGCAGTACTTC	CASSLQVSYEQYF
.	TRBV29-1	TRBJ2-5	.	TGCAGCGTTCCGAGGACAGAAGAGACCCAGTACTTC	CSVPRTEETQYF
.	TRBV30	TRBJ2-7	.	TGTGCCTGGAGTGTACCGGGGTCCCCCCCCTACGAGCAGTACTTC	CAWSVPGSPPYEQYF
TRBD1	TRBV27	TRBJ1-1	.	TGTGCCAGCAGACAGGGGGGCACTGAAGCTTTCTTT	CASRQGGTEAFF
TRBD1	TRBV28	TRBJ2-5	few	TGTGCCAGCAGGAGAGAGGACAGGGTCCAAGAGACCCAGTACTTC	CASRREDRVQETQYF
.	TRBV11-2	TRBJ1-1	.	TGTGCCAGCAGCTTATCGCTTGGGGCTGGAGCTTTCTTT	CASSLSLGAGAFF
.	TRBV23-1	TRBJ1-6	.	TGCGCCAGCAGTCATCGGACAGAGGCACCCCTCCACTTT	CASSHRTEAPLHF
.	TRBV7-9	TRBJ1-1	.	TGTGCCAGCAGCTCCCAGGGTGAAGCTTTCTTT	CASSSQGEAFF
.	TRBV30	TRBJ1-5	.	TGTGCCTGGGGAGGGTGGGATCAGCCCCAGCATTTT	CAWGGWDQPQHF
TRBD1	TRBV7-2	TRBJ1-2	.	TGTGCCAGCAGCCCCCCGGGACAGGGGGATCTTTATGGCTACACCTTC	CASSPPGQGDLYGYTF
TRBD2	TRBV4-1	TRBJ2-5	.	TGCGCCAGCAGCCAGGACAGCGGGGGGGCTCGGGAGACCCAGTACTTC	CASSQDSGGARETQYF
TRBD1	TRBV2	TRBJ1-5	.	TGTGCCAGCGGAAGGACAGGGGGAGGCAATCAGCCCCAGCATTTT	CASGRTGGGNQPQHF